This TCR beta chain was recovered during a study of T cell repertoires in cytomegalovirus infection. Study as a whole: Public signatures in TCR beta pointed to CMV infection and matching HLA type.

TCRdb re-called the reads through MiXCR, storing one row per CDR3 protein. Among 150,000 to 200,000 distinct CDR3 sequences listed, 28% were seen once. Overall study findings and caveats: Clonotype analysis showed dominance of the ex vivo response by HLA-C-restricted CMV-specific TCR beta clonotypes. Cumulative frequency of public TCR beta families picked out carriers of CMV plus the relevant HLA.

This clonotype was counted only a few times. Its specificity is not known. Germline loops: CDR1 SGHTA, CDR2 FQGTGA. V was pared by 4 bases and J by 4 bases, with 10 bases between. The CDR3 covers 13 residues. The source is a human donor in good health (CMV status not recorded). Some clones in this sample may be carry-over from other donors' samples. The sample was PBMCs. The J gene is TRBJ1-1, the V gene TRBV7-3; unclear D gene. The CDR3 region has the DNA TGTGCCAGCAGCTCGGGATGGGGCACTGAAGCTTTCTTT. The encoded protein is CASSSGWGTEAFF.